This entry concerns a single T cell receptor (beta chain). The antigen remains unidentified. Treatment reported: oral pan-JAK inhibitor, 5-10 mg twice daily. Lesional scalp punch biopsies and peripheral blood came from alopecia areata patients. cDNA reverse transcribed from extracted RNA served as the sequencing template. Produced via immunoSEQ multiplex PCR; TCRdb's table is partial and in-frame only. The repertoire includes under 150,000 clones, around 82% of them detected once, and around 25% sits in the top ten. The data belong to a study of CD8+ T cells in alopecia areata. The CDR3 loop spans 17 amino acids. V trimming: 2 bases; J trimming: 2 bases; junction bases outside the gene matches: 12. Germline CDR1 is SQVTM and CDR2 is ANQGSEA. Findings of the study overall: Scalp clonality and expanded CD8+ clones among the top 100 showed significant decreases with tofacitinib. Persistence in scalp and blood during tofacitinib was observed for many expanded lesional clones.

This chain uses TRBV29-1 with TRBJ2-3, with 8 bases identical to TRBD1. Sequenced here: CD8+ T cells sorted from blood, sampled at week 4, from a patient treated with tofacitinib. The source of this sequence is a human donor with alopecia areata. CDR3 amino acids: CSVERGAGGDFTDTQYF. The CDR3 nucleotides are TGCAGCGTTGAAAGAGGGGCAGGGGGCGATTTCACAGATACGCAGTATTTT.